Reported below is one T cell receptor beta chain. These data are taken from a study of blood T cell repertoires in COVID-19. About the research overall: Collection of acute and convalescent COVID-19 samples took place in the United States, Italy and Spain. Sample material is recorded as cDNA or gDNA derived from T cells, B-cell-depleted T cells, or PBMCs.

Trimming left V 1 base short and J 1 base short, with 14 bases between. The CDR3 runs 16 residues. Germline V CDR1 and CDR2: MNHEY, SVGEGT. Profiling relied on immunoSEQ multiplex PCR, and the TCRdb table lists in-frame clones only, not all of them. The table includes 150,000 to 200,000 clones, roughly four fifths detected once. The TCR was taken from a man aged 60-69 years with active or convalescent COVID-19. Sequencing input: peripheral blood. This chain uses TRBV6-2 or TRBV6-3 with TRBJ2-7, with D hard to call. The CDR3 sequence is CASSYWAIAPSYEQYF. The DNA for the CDR3 is TGTGCCAGCAGTTACTGGGCCATTGCCCCTTCCTACGAGCAGTACTTC.